A selection of T cell receptor beta chains follows, all from one sample in a study of T cell responses to AZD1222 COVID-19 vaccine. The assay was immunoSEQ multiplex PCR, and TCRdb's table has in-frame clones only and misses some. This table holds 65,000 to 85,000 clones, around 85% found once. The starting material was peripheral blood, obtained 28 days after the second AZD1222 dose. The receptors derive from an adult who received the AZD1222 COVID-19 vaccine. Both conserved end residues are part of each CDR3. The order of the fields is D gene, V gene, J gene, clone size, CDR3 DNA, CDR3 protein. A D gene is named only where the DNA matches it firmly. Clone size is given for some rows only: seen once, a few or many times, or a class if the clone is expanded.

d_gene: NA
v_gene: TRBV19
j_gene: TRBJ1-2
abundance: NA
CDR3nt: TGTGCCAGTAGTATCGGGAGAGGCTACACCTTC
CDR3aa: CASSIGRGYTF

d_gene: TRBD1
v_gene: TRBV11-3
j_gene: TRBJ2-1
abundance: NA
CDR3nt: TGTGCCAGCAGCTTGGTCAGGGGGCCCTACAATGAGCAGTTCTTC
CDR3aa: CASSLVRGPYNEQFF

d_gene: TRBD1
v_gene: TRBV11-2
j_gene: TRBJ2-5
abundance: NA
CDR3nt: TGTGCCAGCAGCTTAAGGTCGACAGGGGAAGAGACCCAGTACTTC
CDR3aa: CASSLRSTGEETQYF

d_gene: NA
v_gene: TRBV6-6
j_gene: TRBJ2-3
abundance: NA
CDR3nt: TGTGCCAGCAGGGAGGGGGGCACAGATACGCAGTATTTT
CDR3aa: CASREGGTDTQYF

d_gene: NA
v_gene: TRBV5-5
j_gene: TRBJ1-1
abundance: NA
CDR3nt: TGTGCCAGCAGCCCGAGGATGGGATTGAACACTGAAGCTTTCTTT
CDR3aa: CASSPRMGLNTEAFF

d_gene: TRBD1
v_gene: TRBV27
j_gene: TRBJ1-2
abundance: NA
CDR3nt: TGTGCCAGCAGACCCCGACAGGGGCGCAGTGGGAACTATGGCTACACCTTC
CDR3aa: CASRPRQGRSGNYGYTF

d_gene: NA
v_gene: TRBV15
j_gene: TRBJ1-4
abundance: NA
CDR3nt: TGTGCCACCAGCGCAGAGGGAAAACTGTTTTTT
CDR3aa: CATSAEGKLFF

d_gene: NA
v_gene: TRBV28
j_gene: TRBJ1-2
abundance: NA
CDR3nt: TGTGCCATCAACCCATGGGACAACTATGGCTACACCTTC
CDR3aa: CAINPWDNYGYTF

d_gene: NA
v_gene: TRBV5-1
j_gene: TRBJ1-1
abundance: NA
CDR3nt: TGCGCCAGCAGCTTGGATGCTTTCACAAACACTGAAGCTTTCTTT
CDR3aa: CASSLDAFTNTEAFF

d_gene: NA
v_gene: TRBV6-5
j_gene: TRBJ1-2
abundance: NA
CDR3nt: TGTGCCAGCAGTAAGACAGCTAACTATGGCTACACCTTC
CDR3aa: CASSKTANYGYTF

d_gene: NA
v_gene: TRBV5-6
j_gene: TRBJ1-2
abundance: NA
CDR3nt: TGTGCCAGCAGCTTTAGGACAGTTACTAACTATGGCTACACCTTC
CDR3aa: CASSFRTVTNYGYTF

d_gene: TRBD1
v_gene: TRBV19
j_gene: TRBJ1-5
abundance: NA
CDR3nt: TGTGCCAGTAGTAGTTACAGGGGCTATAGCAATCAGCCCCAGCATTTT
CDR3aa: CASSSYRGYSNQPQHF

d_gene: NA
v_gene: TRBV7-9
j_gene: TRBJ1-1
abundance: few
CDR3nt: TGTGCCAGCAGCTTAGTTCCAGGCGGGTCTGAAGCTTTCTTT
CDR3aa: CASSLVPGGSEAFF

d_gene: NA
v_gene: TRBV4-1
j_gene: TRBJ1-1
abundance: NA
CDR3nt: TGCGCCAGGACGACAGGGAACACTGAAGCTTTCTTT
CDR3aa: CARTTGNTEAFF

d_gene: TRBD2
v_gene: TRBV5-1
j_gene: TRBJ2-7
abundance: NA
CDR3nt: TGCGCCAGCAGCGGCGGGACTAGCGGGGGGGCGGTCGAGCAGTACTTC
CDR3aa: CASSGGTSGGAVEQYF

d_gene: NA
v_gene: TRBV6-5
j_gene: TRBJ1-1
abundance: NA
CDR3nt: TGTGCCAGCTTATCCCCTGGCACTGAAGCTTTCTTT
CDR3aa: CASLSPGTEAFF

d_gene: TRBD1
v_gene: TRBV4-1
j_gene: TRBJ1-4
abundance: NA
CDR3nt: TGCGCCAGCAGCCAATCGACTTTTCGGGACAGGGCGAAAAAACTGTTTTTT
CDR3aa: CASSQSTFRDRAKKLFF

d_gene: TRBD1
v_gene: TRBV19
j_gene: TRBJ1-4
abundance: NA
CDR3nt: TGTGCCAGTAGGCCCGGGACAGGGGGACAAATTGGAAAACTGTTTTTT
CDR3aa: CASRPGTGGQIGKLFF

d_gene: NA
v_gene: TRBV27
j_gene: TRBJ1-6
abundance: NA
CDR3nt: TGTGCCAGCAGTTTGTGGGAGCCCTATAATTCACCCCTCCACTTT
CDR3aa: CASSLWEPYNSPLHF

d_gene: NA
v_gene: TRBV6-5
j_gene: TRBJ2-7
abundance: NA
CDR3nt: TGTGCCAGCAGCGTGGCGGTGGACGAGCAGTACTTC
CDR3aa: CASSVAVDEQYF

d_gene: NA
v_gene: TRBV11-2
j_gene: TRBJ1-2
abundance: once
CDR3nt: TGTGCCAGCAGCCAGACCGGGAGGGCTTGGGCAGGCTATGGCTACACCTTC
CDR3aa: CASSQTGRAWAGYGYTF

d_gene: NA
v_gene: TRBV12-3/TRBV12-4
j_gene: TRBJ1-1
abundance: NA
CDR3nt: TGTGCCAGCAGTTTTACAGGGAGGACTGAAGCTTTCTTT
CDR3aa: CASSFTGRTEAFF

d_gene: NA
v_gene: TRBV19
j_gene: TRBJ2-5
abundance: NA
CDR3nt: TGTGCCAGTAGTATGCGGGCTAGCGAGATGGGGACCCAGTACTTC
CDR3aa: CASSMRASEMGTQYF

d_gene: NA
v_gene: TRBV6-1
j_gene: TRBJ2-1
abundance: once
CDR3nt: TGTGCCAGCAGTGAATCTAGGGGGGGGAATGAGCAGTTCTTC
CDR3aa: CASSESRGGNEQFF

d_gene: NA
v_gene: TRBV6-5
j_gene: TRBJ1-6
abundance: NA
CDR3nt: TGTGCCACCTATCGGGGGAGGAATTCACCCCTCCACTTT
CDR3aa: CATYRGRNSPLHF

d_gene: NA
v_gene: TRBV7-9
j_gene: TRBJ2-1
abundance: NA
CDR3nt: TGTGCCAGCAGCGCCCAAGATGGGGCCCGAAATATCTATGAGCAGTTCTTC
CDR3aa: CASSAQDGARNIYEQFF

d_gene: NA
v_gene: TRBV11-2
j_gene: TRBJ1-3
abundance: NA
CDR3nt: TGTGCCAGCAGCTTAGTTGGAAACTCTGGAAACACCATATATTTT
CDR3aa: CASSLVGNSGNTIYF

d_gene: TRBD2
v_gene: TRBV6-5
j_gene: TRBJ2-3
abundance: NA
CDR3nt: TGTGCCAGCATTATGGCGGGAGCAGATACGCAGTATTTT
CDR3aa: CASIMAGADTQYF

d_gene: TRBD1
v_gene: TRBV5-6
j_gene: TRBJ2-7
abundance: NA
CDR3nt: TGTGCCAGCAGCCTTCCGGGACAGACCTACGAGCAGTACTTC
CDR3aa: CASSLPGQTYEQYF

d_gene: TRBD1
v_gene: TRBV29-1
j_gene: TRBJ1-2
abundance: NA
CDR3nt: TGCAGCGTTGAGCTGGACAGGGGCTATGGCTACACCTTC
CDR3aa: CSVELDRGYGYTF

d_gene: NA
v_gene: TRBV19
j_gene: TRBJ1-5
abundance: NA
CDR3nt: TGTGCCAGTAGTATCGGGAGGAATCAGCCCCAGCATTTT
CDR3aa: CASSIGRNQPQHF

d_gene: TRBD1
v_gene: TRBV4-1
j_gene: TRBJ2-5
abundance: NA
CDR3nt: TGCGCCAGCAGCCAACAGGGGGCAAGGGAGACCCAGTACTTC
CDR3aa: CASSQQGARETQYF

d_gene: NA
v_gene: TRBV6-5
j_gene: TRBJ1-6
abundance: NA
CDR3nt: TGTGCCAGCAGCGCACAGGGAAGCTCACCCCTCCACTTT
CDR3aa: CASSAQGSSPLHF

d_gene: NA
v_gene: TRBV2
j_gene: TRBJ1-3
abundance: NA
CDR3nt: TGTGCCAGCAGTAGGGGGGGAAGTGGAAACACCATATATTTT
CDR3aa: CASSRGGSGNTIYF

d_gene: TRBD1
v_gene: TRBV3-1/TRBV3-2
j_gene: TRBJ1-5
abundance: NA
CDR3nt: TGTGCCAGCAGCCAAGATCTTTATACCGGGACAGGGTTGGGGCCTAGCAATCAGCCCCAGCATTTT
CDR3aa: CASSQDLYTGTGLGPSNQPQHF

d_gene: NA
v_gene: TRBV12-3/TRBV12-4
j_gene: TRBJ1-5
abundance: NA
CDR3nt: TGTGCCAGCAGCCGCGGACGGTCCCAGCATTTT
CDR3aa: CASSRGRSQHF

d_gene: NA
v_gene: TRBV4-2
j_gene: TRBJ2-7
abundance: NA
CDR3nt: TGTGCCAGCAGCCAAGATTTGGGGACAAAGGGGTCCGAGCAGTACTTC
CDR3aa: CASSQDLGTKGSEQYF

d_gene: TRBD1
v_gene: TRBV28
j_gene: TRBJ1-4
abundance: NA
CDR3nt: TGTGCCAGCAGACCGGACAGGCGTAATGAAAAACTGTTTTTT
CDR3aa: CASRPDRRNEKLFF

d_gene: TRBD1
v_gene: TRBV7-8
j_gene: TRBJ2-1
abundance: NA
CDR3nt: TGTGCCAGCAGGCTACAGGGGGCGATATACAATGAGCAGTTCTTC
CDR3aa: CASRLQGAIYNEQFF

d_gene: NA
v_gene: TRBV18
j_gene: TRBJ2-7
abundance: NA
CDR3nt: TGTGCCAGCTCACCTAATACCTACGAGCAGTACTTC
CDR3aa: CASSPNTYEQYF

d_gene: NA
v_gene: TRBV5-4
j_gene: TRBJ1-2
abundance: NA
CDR3nt: TGTGCCAGCAGCCACAGCGATTTCTATGGCTACACCTTC
CDR3aa: CASSHSDFYGYTF